The 21 T cell receptor beta chains presented below share a single source sample, sequenced in a study of cytomegalovirus exposure and HLA in healthy donors (dated by TCRdb to 2017 to 2019). Library construction relied on the immunoSEQ multiplex PCR assay. The multiplex PCR relied on a mix of 60 forward primers for TCR Vbeta segments and 13 reverse primers for TCR Jbeta segments. The table was pulled from immuneACCESS by TCRdb, which kept in-frame rearrangements only. Such tables lose some clones; where checked, under half of the loss comes from unresolved V genes, and the rest has no known cause. This sample is represented by over 95,000 clones; around 77% of them were singletons. More than 3% of the sample is held by the ten biggest clonotypes. Sequenced material: PBMCs. Receptors originate from a man aged 35 to 55 in good health and CMV-seronegative.

DNA of the CDR3: TGTGCCAGCAGCTCCCCACTAGCGGGGGTAAGTGGAGATACGCAGTATTTT. Translation: CASSSPLAGVSGDTQYF. This sequence joins TRBV11-2 and TRBJ2-3, with 11 positions matching TRBD2. CDR3 length: 17 amino acids. The V gene end was trimmed by 4 bases and the J gene end by 5 bases; junction bases not matched to a gene: 11. Germline V gene sequence: CDR1 SGHAT, CDR2 FQNNGV. The complete variable domain, with remaining parts taken from reference TRBV11-2 and TRBJ2-3, reads EAGVAQSPRYKIIEKRQSVAFWCNPISGHATLYWYQQILGQGPKLLIQFQNNGVVDDSQLPKDRFSAERLKGVDSTLKIQPAKLEDSAVYLCASSSPLAGVSGDTQYFGPGTRLTVL.

This clone was counted only a few times. The rearrangement joins TRBV5-1 to TRBJ2-5, with 9 bases lining up with TRBD1. The J call is in doubt because the DNA end fits TRBJ2-7 better. This CDR3 comprises 17 residues. In germline, CDR1 is SGHRS, CDR2 YFSETQ. DNA for the CDR3: TGCGCCAGCAGCCTATCGGTCGGGACAGGGAGCTCCTACGAGCAGTACTTC. Translated, it gives CASSLSVGTGSSYEQYF.

CDR3 nucleotides: TGTGCCAGCAGCCCGGAGACAGGTTTCTATGAGCAGTTCTTC. It codes for CASSPETGFYEQFF. The genes are TRBV11-1 and TRBJ2-1; D is possibly TRBD1 (6 bases). The CDR3 length is 14 residues. From germline, CDR1 is SGHAT and CDR2 FQDESV (reference sequence). The V gene lost 5 bases and the J gene lost 8 bases, with 16 bases spanning the gap.

The V and J genes are TRBV4-1 and TRBJ1-1; a possible D gene is TRBD1 (5 bases). The germline V gene encodes CDR1 MGHRA and CDR2 YSYEKL. The CDR3 is made up of 14 amino acids. The V end lost 4 bases, the J end lost 4 bases, and 13 bases lay between the germline ends. The CDR3 DNA reads TGCGCCAGCAGCCTAACAGGACTAACCACTGAAGCTTTCTTT. As protein: CASSLTGLTTEAFF.

This clone has only a few counts. This sequence joins TRBV7-6 and TRBJ2-2; TRBD2 aligns across 13 bases. In germline, CDR1 is SGHVS, CDR2 FNYEAQ. The CDR3 extends over 15 amino acids. J lost 5 bases, V lost 5 bases, and 2 bases had no gene match. The CDR3 DNA follows: TGTGCCAGCAGCAAACTAGCGGGAGGGACCGGGGAGCTGTTTTTT. It specifies CASSKLAGGTGELFF.

The gene calls are TRBV29-1 and TRBJ2-5; 7 bases fit TRBD1. Trimming removed 1 base from V and 5 bases from J; junction bases left unmatched: 7. The V gene's germline CDR1 is SQVTM and CDR2 ANQGSEA. The CDR3 has 14 amino acids. CDR3: CSVEGGDRVETQYF. CDR3 bases: TGCAGCGTTGAAGGGGGCGACAGGGTTGAGACCCAGTACTTC.

Notes on this clone: Within the sample, other DNA sequences also encode this same CDR3. The rearrangement links TRBV5-4 to TRBJ2-1, with 13 bases identical to TRBD2. The CDR3 is 15 amino acids. Unmatched junction bases numbered 5, after V lost 1 base and J lost 10 bases. CDR1 and CDR2 (germline): SGHNT, YYREEE (reference sequence). The CDR3 is CASSLTSGGAGEQFF. The CDR3 DNA sequence: TGTGCCAGCAGCTTGACTAGCGGGGGGGCCGGGGAGCAGTTCTTC.

This sequence joins TRBV2 and TRBJ2-2, with 7 bases aligning to TRBD1. The CDR3 length is 14 residues. Germline V gene lookup returns CDR1 SNHLY and CDR2 FYNNEI. The V and J ends lost 3 bases and 5 bases, in that order; junction bases with no gene match: 3. The CDR3 loop is CASSEPGGTGELFF. In DNA, the CDR3 is TGTGCCAGCAGTGAGCCAGGGGGAACCGGGGAGCTGTTTTTT.

The chain links TRBV7-8 to TRBJ2-5; no definite D call. The CDR3 runs to 15 residues. Germline values: CDR1 SGHVS, CDR2 FQNEAQ. V shed 2 bases and J shed 2 bases, with 12 bases lying between them. CDR3 sequence: CASSLSGRFQETQYF. In nucleotides, the CDR3 is TGTGCCAGCAGCTTATCTGGCAGATTTCAAGAGACCCAGTACTTC.

The V gene is TRBV28, the J gene TRBJ1-1; maybe TRBD1 (5 bases). This CDR3 comprises 11 residues. Trimming stripped 2 bases from V and 7 bases from J, with 5 bases between. Germline lookup yields CDR1 MDHEN and CDR2 SYDVKM. The CDR3 spells CASSLRGEAFF. The CDR3 DNA reads as TGTGCCAGCAGTTTAAGGGGTGAAGCTTTCTTT.

The chain joins TRBV6-5 to TRBJ2-2; 10 bases agree with TRBD2. The germline CDR1 and CDR2 sequences are MNHEY and SVGAGI. V trimming: 5 bases; J trimming: 4 bases; junction bases outside the gene matches: 4. The CDR3 length is 15 residues. For the CDR3, the DNA is TGTGCCAGCAGTCACCTAGCGGGAGCCACCGGGGAGCTGTTTTTT. Protein: CASSHLAGATGELFF.

This chain links TRBV7-2 with TRBJ2-3; 8 nucleotides align to TRBD2. This CDR3 contains 15 residues. Germline V lookup: CDR1 SGHTA, CDR2 FQGNSA. V lost 4 bases to trimming and J lost 2 bases; unmatched junction nucleotides: 5. CDR3 region: CASSSQRGFTDTQYF. CDR3 nucleotide sequence: TGTGCCAGCAGCTCCCAGCGGGGGTTCACAGATACGCAGTATTTT.

The rearrangement joins TRBV6-6 to TRBJ1-4, with 7 bases fitting TRBD1. V was clipped by 5 bases and J by 5 bases; unmatched bases: 5. Germline assignment: CDR1 MNHNY and CDR2 SVGAGI (reference sequence). The CDR3 contains 14 residues. CDR3 sequence reads: CASSVQGRNEKLFF. The CDR3 DNA reads as TGTGCCAGCAGTGTACAGGGGAGGAATGAAAAACTGTTTTTT.

The chain carries TRBV16 and TRBJ1-1, with D possibly TRBD1 on 6 matching bases. With 7 bases removed from V and 6 bases from J, the gap between germline ends came to 15 bases. The CDR3 spans 13 residues. The germline CDR1 and CDR2 sequences are KGHSY and FQNENV. The DNA for the CDR3 is TGTGCCAGCAATAAACAGGGTCTCGCTGAAGCTTTCTTT. Its translation: CASNKQGLAEAFF. The full variable domain, its missing parts supplied by reference TRBV16 and TRBJ1-1, is GEEVAQTPKHLVRGEGQKAKLYCAPIKGHSYVFWYQQVLKNEFKFLISFQNENVFDETGMPKERFSAKCLPNSPCSLEIQATKLEDSAVYFCASNKQGLAEAFFGQGTRLTVV.

This chain links TRBV18 with TRBJ2-4, with 9 bases matching TRBD1. V lost 2 bases, J lost 4 bases, and 6 bases stayed unmatched. CDR3 length: 16 residues. The germline CDR1 and CDR2 sequences are KGHSH and LQKENI. CDR3 in DNA: TGTGCCAGCTCACCAGTGGGACAGGGTTTGAAAAACATTCAGTACTTC. As protein: CASSPVGQGLKNIQYF. Full variable domain (missing parts from reference TRBV18 and TRBJ2-4): NAGVMQNPRHLVRRRGQEARLRCSPMKGHSHVYWYRQLPEEGLKFMVYLQKENIIDESGMPKERFSAEFPKEGPSILRIQQVVRGDSAAYFCASSPVGQGLKNIQYFGAGTRLSVL.

This clone is a singleton in its sample. The chain joins TRBV2 to TRBJ1-2; D possibly corresponds to TRBD1 (6 bases). This CDR3 has 13 residues. Trimming took 5 bases from V and 4 from J, leaving 11 bases between them. From germline, CDR1 is SNHLY and CDR2 FYNNEI. CDR3 nucleotides: TGTGCCAGCAGTCGACAGGTATCCTATGGCTACACCTTC. This encodes CASSRQVSYGYTF.

The chain uses TRBV9 and TRBJ2-7, with 10 bases identical to TRBD1. V lost 5 bases to trimming and J lost 4 bases; unmatched junction nucleotides: 6. Germline V lookup: CDR1 SGDLS, CDR2 YYNGEE. The CDR3 length is 14 residues. The CDR3 spells CASSRGTGAYEQYF. Here the CDR3 DNA reads TGTGCCAGCAGTCGGGGGACAGGGGCGTACGAGCAGTACTTC.

This clone was detected a few times. Other DNA sequences from this sample encode an identical CDR3 as well. V gene TRBV15 combines with J gene TRBJ2-7, with unresolved D. The CDR3 runs 14 residues. CDR1 is LNHNV and CDR2 is YYDKDF in the germline V gene (reference sequence). V dropped 1 base and J dropped 2 bases, with 9 bases sitting between them. The CDR3 DNA reads as TGTGCCACCAGCAGAGGCGGATTGCCCTACGAGCAGTACTTC. Its translation is CATSRGGLPYEQYF.

The DNA for the CDR3 is TGTGCCAGTAGTTCCCGGGCAGGGGCGTTCGATGAGCAGTTCTTC. This translates into CASSSRAGAFDEQFF. The chain couples TRBV19 to TRBJ2-1; possible D gene TRBD1, 6 bases. CDR3 length: 15 residues. Trimming took 5 bases from V and 8 from J, leaving 19 bases between them. From germline, CDR1 is LNHDA and CDR2 SQIVND (reference sequence).

The gene calls are TRBV28 and TRBJ2-3, with D possibly being TRBD2 (6 bases). Germline V CDR1 and CDR2: MDHEN, SYDVKM. The CDR3 length is 13 residues. V was cut by 10 bases and J by 6 bases, with 17 bases left in between. CDR3 amino acids: CATNLGGKDTQYF. CDR3 sequence (DNA): TGTGCCACCAACCTCGGGGGTAAGGATACGCAGTATTTT.

This sequence joins TRBV5-1 and TRBJ1-4, with TRBD1 matching 7 bases. Germline loops: CDR1 SGHRS, CDR2 YFSETQ. The junction had 2 bases not matched to a gene; V was cut back by 0 bases and J by 0 bases. This CDR3 region has 16 residues. The CDR3 DNA sequence: TGCGCCAGCAGCTTGGGACAGGGAACAACTAATGAAAAACTGTTTTTT. Encoded protein: CASSLGQGTTNEKLFF.